Listed here is a single TCR beta chain. CDR1 and CDR2 from the germline V gene are SGHRS and YFSETQ. This CDR3 is 14 amino acids long. V was shortened by 6 bases and J by 5 bases, with 15 bases between the two germline ends. The source of the sample is a study of CD8 T cells in Susac syndrome. Study-wide context: Patients with Susac syndrome who were sequenced included more than five with active disease and roughly eight in remission.

When the RNA was reverse transcribed, random hexamers were used with an input of about 0.5 to 1 ug. It was immunoSEQ multiplex PCR that amplified TCR beta CDR3 across 54 Vbeta and 13 Jbeta. MiXCR, run by TCRdb on the immunoSEQ multiplex PCR reads, gives a single entry per CDR3 protein. Among roughly 86,000 distinct CDR3 sequences listed, 96% were seen once. The receptor's source is a human donor with Susac syndrome. The J gene is TRBJ2-1, the V gene TRBV5-1; a possible D gene is TRBD2 (6 bases). The material sequenced was CD8+ T cells from PBMCs. CDR3 DNA sequence: TGCGCCAGCACACACAAGGGAGGTAACAATGAGCAGTTCTTC. Its protein is CASTHKGGNNEQFF.